The 14 T cell receptor beta chains below all came from one sample that was sequenced in a study of T cells after posttransplantation cyclophosphamide. Treatment was busulfan-fludarabine conditioning, a marrow graft, and cyclophosphamide on days +3 and +4. Clones were sequenced by immunoSEQ multiplex PCR, and TCRdb holds only the in-frame ones, with some missing. The sample is made up of 24,000 or so clones, none counted only once. The sample consisted of PBMCs, taken after allogeneic stem cell transplant with posttransplant cyclophosphamide. Every receptor here comes from a male patient aged 18 to 29 who received an allogeneic stem cell transplant from a related donor, was CMV-positive, and had no GVHD. Some T cells may be the graft donor's.

This clone was seen at least ten times. This chain joins TRBV30 and TRBJ2-3; TRBD1 matches at 11 bases. Trimming cost V 2 bases and J 0 bases; bases outside gene matches: 7. Germline V gives CDR1 GTSNPN, CDR2 SVGIG (reference sequence). CDR3 size: 17 residues. The CDR3 region is CAWSTRTGGVSTDTQYF. DNA of the CDR3: TGTGCCTGGAGTACCCGGACAGGGGGCGTCAGCACAGATACGCAGTATTTT.

This clone was counted a few times. The V and J genes are TRBV5-4 and TRBJ2-3; 11 nucleotides align to TRBD1. Germline CDR1 reads SGHNT; CDR2 reads YYREEE (reference sequence). The length of the CDR3 is 14 residues. V trimming: 4 bases; J trimming: 7 bases; junction bases outside the gene matches: 5. In DNA form, the CDR3 reads TGTGCCAGCAGCCCCGGGACAGGGGGATATACGCAGTATTTT. This sequence encodes CASSPGTGGYTQYF.

Comments on this clone: Distinct nucleotide sequences in the sample also encode this CDR3. The chain is built from TRBV27 and TRBJ2-5; perhaps TRBD2 as D (6 bases). Trimming took 6 bases from V and 5 from J, leaving 19 bases between them. In germline, CDR1 is MNHEY, CDR2 SMNVEV (reference sequence). CDR3 length equals 15 residues. The DNA of the CDR3 is TGTGCCAGCAGCTTGGAGGGTCGGTTGGGGGAGACCCAGTACTTC. Translated, it gives CASSLEGRLGETQYF.

This clone occurred many times. The chain carries TRBV9 and TRBJ1-3; the D is unclear. V was cut by 3 bases and J by 3 bases, with 10 bases left in between. Germline V CDR1 and CDR2: SGDLS, YYNGEE. The CDR3 has 14 residues. CDR3 residues: CASSAPGYGNTIYF. CDR3 DNA: TGTGCCAGCAGCGCACCCGGGTATGGAAACACCATATATTTT. Variable domain in full (rest from reference TRBV9 and TRBJ1-3): DSGVTQTPKHLITATGQRVTLRCSPRSGDLSVYWYQQSLDQGLQFLIQYYNGEERAKGNILERFSAQQFPDLHSELNLSSLELGDSALYFCASSAPGYGNTIYFGEGSWLTVV.

This clone is judged medium-sized (0.01 to 0.1%). The CDR3 DNA follows: TGTGCCAGTAGTACGAGACAGGGTATGACTAATGAAAAACTGTTTTTT. Its protein is CASSTRQGMTNEKLFF. The chain uses TRBV19 and TRBJ1-4, with TRBD1 matching over 7 bases. The germline CDR1 and CDR2 sequences are LNHDA and SQIVND (reference sequence). CDR3 size: 16 residues. The J segment lost 2 bases and the V segment lost 4 bases, leaving 7 bases of the junction unmatched.

In its sample, this clone was seen many times. The V and J genes are TRBV6-5 and TRBJ2-1; perhaps TRBD2 as D (5 bases). Germline CDR1 is MNHEY and CDR2 is SVGAGI. The V and J ends lost 6 bases and 0 bases respectively, with 12 bases between them. The CDR3 contains 15 residues. This CDR3 reads CASRYPGSSYNEQFF. CDR3 coding DNA: TGTGCCAGCAGGTACCCGGGGAGCTCCTACAATGAGCAGTTCTTC.

This clone was found many times. V usage is TRBV4-1 and J usage is TRBJ1-1, with 7 bases lining up with TRBD1. Trimming removed 2 bases from V and 4 bases from J; junction bases left unmatched: 4. This CDR3 is 14 amino acids long. Looked up from germline, CDR1 is MGHRA and CDR2 is YSYEKL. This CDR3 reads CASSQPTGATEAFF. The DNA of the CDR3 is TGCGCCAGCAGCCAACCTACAGGGGCCACTGAAGCTTTCTTT.

V usage is TRBV6-1 and J usage is TRBJ2-5, with D possibly TRBD1 on 6 matching bases. Gene TRBJ2-7 matches the end of the DNA better, so the J call may be wrong. The CDR3 contains 17 residues. Germline CDR1 is MNHNS and CDR2 is SASEGT. The CDR3 protein is CASSVPSDRPKPYEQYF. In DNA form, the CDR3 reads TGTGCCAGCAGTGTCCCCTCAGACAGGCCTAAACCCTACGAGCAGTACTTC.

This clone has only a few counts. The rearrangement uses TRBV7-9 and TRBJ1-3; 8 bases agree with TRBD1. The J call may be in error: the DNA end matches TRBJ2-2 better. Germline CDR1 reads SEHNR; CDR2 reads FQNEAQ (reference sequence). The CDR3 consists of 16 residues. CDR3 DNA: TGTGCCAGCAGGGAGGGTACAGGGGGAGGTACCGGGGAGCTGTTTTTT. Amino acids: CASREGTGGGTGELFF.

The sample holds many counts of this clone. The J gene is TRBJ2-5, the V gene TRBV7-9, with TRBD2 matching 13 bases. Trimming at V came to 1 base and at J to 3 bases, leaving 11 bases not matched to a gene. The CDR3 loop spans 19 amino acids. Germline V CDR1 and CDR2: SEHNR, FQNEAQ (reference sequence). The CDR3 bases are TGTGCCAGCAGCTTAGGGGTTGGGACTAGCGGGGCGGCGAAAGAGACCCAGTACTTC. Its translation is CASSLGVGTSGAAKETQYF.

This clone appeared many times. J is TRBJ2-7 and V is TRBV7-8; D may be TRBD1 (6 bases). Germline loops: CDR1 SGHVS, CDR2 FQNEAQ. Trimming pared 4 bases from V and 2 bases from J, leaving 18 bases between. This CDR3 has 16 residues. The CDR3: CASSSSYRDNPYEQYF. Written as DNA, the CDR3 is TGTGCCAGCAGCTCTTCCTACCGGGACAATCCCTACGAGCAGTACTTC.

This clone was recorded at least ten times. V and J are TRBV19 and TRBJ2-4; 8 nucleotides line up with TRBD2. There are 17 residues in the CDR3. After removal of 5 bases from V and 0 bases from J, the junction contained 9 bases not matched to a gene. Germline V gene sequence: CDR1 LNHDA, CDR2 SQIVND (reference sequence). This CDR3 is CASSGDSGIRAKNIQYF. The CDR3 region has the DNA TGTGCCAGTAGTGGGGATAGCGGGATAAGAGCCAAAAACATTCAGTACTTC.

This clone was detected ten times or more. The rearrangement uses TRBV7-3 and TRBJ2-3, with 7 bases matching TRBD1. The CDR3 runs to 15 residues. V was pared by 3 bases and J by 2 bases, with 5 bases of the junction left unmatched. Germline CDR1 is SGHTA and CDR2 is FQGTGA. CDR3 DNA sequence: TGTGCCAGCAGCTTCCGGGACAGACCCACAGATACGCAGTATTTT. It is translated as CASSFRDRPTDTQYF.

This clone was seen more than once but under ten times. The rearrangement uses TRBV28 and TRBJ2-7; 7 bases line up with TRBD2. CDR3 length: 16 amino acids. With V trimmed by 6 bases and J by 0 bases, 11 bases remained unmatched. Germline V CDR1 and CDR2: MDHEN, SYDVKM. CDR3 loop: CASSPSRGGYSYEQYF. The CDR3 nucleotides read TGTGCCAGCAGCCCATCACGCGGGGGTTACTCCTACGAGCAGTACTTC.